This TCR beta chain appears in the sequencing data of a study of cytomegalovirus exposure and HLA in healthy donors (TCRdb year 2017). In the study overall: According to an earlier analysis of 587 of the donors, about 170 million T cells yielded 120 million or so unique TCR beta sequences and 250 to 350 Gb of sequence data. To predict cytomegalovirus infection status, the study combined high-throughput TCR immunosequencing, statistical association of individual TCRs with disease status, and machine learning. Among a few hundred genotyped donors of the cohort, an average of around 240,000 unique TCR beta nucleotide sequences were sequenced per donor, around 20% of them non-productive. A later genetic analysis used genome-wide SNP genotypes for about 55% of the 666 donors, treating that subset as a discovery cohort. The T cell repertoires of 700 or so subjects were profiled by immunosequencing and related to cytomegalovirus serostatus. An early release covering about 600 HLA-typed donors comprised about 320 gigabases of sequencing data and tens of millions of unique TCR sequences. The number of typed donors differed by locus: about 620-640 for A, B, C, DRB1 and DQB1; some 540 for DQA1; fewer than 610 for DPA1; and some 470 for DPB1. An earlier analysis of some 600 of the donors applied high-throughput TCR beta sequencing to assess whether each TCR beta V gene segment acted as functional or pseudogenic. Donor age, sex, ethnicity and CMV serostatus were collected together with the repertoire data. Rather than using new phenotypic data, the later analysis identified candidate immune exposures from TCR beta sequences and from how often those sequences occurred across donors. To study patterns of TCR occurrence, a later analysis re-analyzed previously published TCR beta repertoires from around 700 donors and added high-resolution HLA genotyping. The study aimed to test whether signatures of past pathogen exposure could be identified by cataloging public T cell receptors. The genetic ancestry cluster associated with self-reported Caucasian donors included around four fifths of the roughly 360 genotyped donors. About five DR-DQ haplotypes were treated as single units for association and clustering because of strong linkage in the cohort. HLA typing covered class I and class II loci at four-digit resolution. Every repertoire in the discovery cohort had been generated on one and the same sequencing platform. A separate validation cohort of roughly 130 different subjects was used in addition to the approximately 640-subject first cohort.

Taken from cysteine to phenylalanine, the CDR3 has 15 residues. CDR3 DNA only is kept here, 45 bases in frame from base 1. Based on the germline V gene (reference sequence), the CDR1 and CDR2 sequences are PRHDT and FYEKMQ. Deletion took 2 bases off V and 2 bases off J, with a span of 11 bases between the germline ends. The cohort was made up of 666 healthy bone marrow donors. At the time of sampling, all cohort members were nominally healthy, though unrecorded immune exposures were likely present. The donor tested CMV seropositive, placing the donor among the 310 or so seropositive members of the cohort. A peripheral blood sample was collected from each donor, and TCR beta sequencing was performed on peripheral blood mononuclear cells. The Qiagen DNeasy Blood Extraction Kit was used to extract genomic DNA from the blood cell samples. Library generation was performed with the immunoSEQ multiplex PCR assay. The multiplex PCR relied on a mix of 60 forward primers for TCR Vbeta segments and 13 reverse primers for TCR Jbeta segments. The CDR3 region of rearranged TCR beta genes was amplified from genomic DNA by a multiplex PCR assay. The amplified TCR beta libraries were sequenced on the Illumina HiSeq System as 87-base-pair reads. Per the authors' processing: In a later analysis, tens of millions of unique TCR beta chains were counted across the 500 to 850 repertoires, and around 10 million of these chains were shared by at least two donors. A nearest-neighbor algorithm error-corrected the raw reads and collapsed the reads into unique sequences, merging closely related sequences to remove PCR and sequencing errors. V, D and J gene segments were assigned by aligning CDR3 sequences to IMGT reference sequences. Each retained sequence needed at least a six-nucleotide match to both a V gene segment and a J gene segment. Rearrangements were called productive when the CDR3 lacked stop codons and stayed in frame with V and J; all others were non-productive. Following IMGT convention, CDR3 was defined as the stretch from the second conserved V-encoded cysteine up to the conserved J-encoded phenylalanine. The earlier analysis of about 590 of the donors excluded sequences that lacked an unambiguous match to a single V gene segment. In an earlier analysis of 587 of the donors, a V segment was called functional when productive rearrangements were above 56.7%, and segregating when the standard deviation between donors exceeded 5%. A statistical classification framework was developed to diagnose cytomegalovirus status using the catalog of TCR beta chain sequences. V and J gene assignment, in a later analysis, came from comparing TCR nucleotide sequences with IMGT/GENE-DB human TR gene sequences. Using the TCRdist pipeline, a later analysis assigned CDR3 sequences along with most-parsimonious VDJ recombination scenarios. A later analysis defined each TCR beta chain by its CDR3 amino acid sequence plus V-gene family, and excluded reads lacking a unique V-gene family. To address suspected cross-contamination and a sequencing artifact, a later analysis removed roughly 580 highly shared, low-generation-probability nucleotide sequences. For each public chain, a later analysis derived a clonal expansion index from normalized ranks of inferred template counts within each repertoire. In a later analysis, generation probabilities were computed using a VDJ recombination model fitted to out-of-frame rearrangements, and the results were checked against IGoR. Hypergeometric tests were used in a later analysis to score TCR-TCR, TCR-HLA and TCR-CMV co-occurrence, with a repertoire-size bias correction applied to the TCR pairs. False discovery rates were estimated in a later analysis by permuting HLA or CMV assignments 20 times. In a later analysis, co-occurring TCRs were grouped with DBSCAN, and TCRdist sequence similarity was added when clustering was performed within HLA-allele-positive subsets. For co-occurrence clustering, repertoires with fewer than 30,000 or more than 120,000 public chains were excluded, along with four to six repertoires with anomalous nucleotide sharing. TCRdb mirrors the immuneACCESS table, restricted to in-frame sequences. Some clones are absent from its copies; in checked studies, under half trace to an unresolved V gene, and the reason for the others is unknown. V, J and clone size derive from that table, while D and trimming were established from the DNA sequence. The sample table holds around 150,000 clones, of which roughly 72% were seen once. The top ten hold approximately 7.1% of the sample.

This clone was detected only once. It has no known antigen specificity. No much larger clone is present one base from it, and per-base qualities are unavailable. The research as a whole found: CMV serostatus was the only immune exposure information available for the cohort. HLA typing was unavailable for some donors at each locus, so association tests used only the typed subset. A few of the identified cytomegalovirus-associated TCR beta chains were confirmed in vitro to be specific for cytomegalovirus antigens. A cluster of highly shared sequence variants was judged likely to represent a technical artifact of the sequencing pipeline. A later analysis reported that several top co-occurrence clusters appeared linked to parvovirus B19, influenza, CMV and Epstein-Barr virus. A further reported finding was that TCR beta sequences accurately predicted the HLA-A and HLA-B alleles for most subjects in the first cohort. The study gave a list of some 150 TCR beta chains associated with cytomegalovirus. Only TCR beta chains were sequenced in this cohort, and the absence of alpha or paired-chain data limited detectable features. Roughly uniform sequencing depth across donors was assumed in presence/absence analyses, although this assumption may not hold. Broadly in line with IMGT annotations, most TCR beta V segments showed up in productive rearrangements about 87% or about 30% of the time in an earlier analysis of roughly 590 of the donors. An association between a missense DCLRE1C variant and V-gene and J-gene trimming of TCR beta chains was found in a later genetic analysis and replicated in an independent cohort. In a later analysis, some 17,000 TCR beta sequences were associated with specific HLA alleles at a false discovery rate of 0.05. Across donors, most TCR sequences were observed very rarely, whereas some public TCRs were present in many individuals. A later analysis found that TCR association rates varied across HLA loci, with DRB1 alleles showing the most associated TCRs and HLA-C alleles the fewest. When HLA alleles, especially DR and DQ, strongly co-occurred, TCR associations were difficult to assign to individual alleles. Compared with the approximately 600-donor mean, donors in an Asian-associated ancestry cluster had fewer N-insertions in productive TCRs, according to a later genetic analysis. Because the 87-base-pair reads could not distinguish some IMGT-functional V segments, including TRBV6-2 and TRBV6-3, those segments were excluded. Compared with equally common non-associated chains, HLA-associated TCR beta chains in a later analysis were more clonally expanded and had lower generation probabilities. Linkage disequilibrium might explain the correlated functional status among segregating V segments, but an unknown experimental factor could not be ruled out. According to the authors, the approach could potentially be generalized to other disease states and immunological phenotypes. Because counts were too low, roughly 18 rarely observed V segments, including chromosome 9 orphons, were left out of the earlier analysis of 587 of the donors. The classifier was reported to diagnose cytomegalovirus status with high specificity and sensitivity in both the original and validation cohorts. Most CMV-associated TCR beta chains appeared to be HLA-restricted in a later analysis, and the HLA associations seemed to be driven largely by CMV exposure.

The chain is assembled from TRBV13 and TRBJ2-3; the D gene remains uncertain. The TCR originated in a man in his forties in good health and CMV-seropositive. Sequences were obtained from PBMCs. This receptor has the CDR3 CASSLSSRVTDTQYF. The nucleotides are TGTGCCAGCAGCTTAAGTAGCCGGGTCACAGATACGCAGTATTTT.